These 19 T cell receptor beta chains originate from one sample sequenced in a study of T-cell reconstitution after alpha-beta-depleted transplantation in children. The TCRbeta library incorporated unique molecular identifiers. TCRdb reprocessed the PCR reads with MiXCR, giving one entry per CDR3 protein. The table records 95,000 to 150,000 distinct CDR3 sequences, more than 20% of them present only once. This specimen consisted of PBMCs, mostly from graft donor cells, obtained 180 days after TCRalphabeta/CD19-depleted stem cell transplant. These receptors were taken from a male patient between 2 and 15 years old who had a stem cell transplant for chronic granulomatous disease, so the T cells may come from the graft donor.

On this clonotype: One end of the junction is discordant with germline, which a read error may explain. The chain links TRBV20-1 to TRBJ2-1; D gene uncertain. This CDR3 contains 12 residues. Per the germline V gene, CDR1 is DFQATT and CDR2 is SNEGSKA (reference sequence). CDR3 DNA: TGCAGTGCTAGGCCCGGGTACAATGAGCGGTTCTTC. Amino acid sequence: CSARPGYNERFF.

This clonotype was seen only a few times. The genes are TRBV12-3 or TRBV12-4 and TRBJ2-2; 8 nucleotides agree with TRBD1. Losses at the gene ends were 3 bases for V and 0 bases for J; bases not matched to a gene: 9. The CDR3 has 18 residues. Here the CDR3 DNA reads TGTGCCAGCAGTTTTTTGGGGGGACAGGCTTCGAACACCGGGGAGCTGTTTTTT. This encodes CASSFLGGQASNTGELFF.

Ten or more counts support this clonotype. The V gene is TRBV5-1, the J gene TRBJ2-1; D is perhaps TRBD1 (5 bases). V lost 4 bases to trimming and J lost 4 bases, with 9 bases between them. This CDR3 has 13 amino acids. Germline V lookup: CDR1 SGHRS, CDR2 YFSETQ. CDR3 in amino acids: CASSPRQYNEQFF. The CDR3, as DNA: TGCGCCAGCAGCCCAAGACAGTACAATGAGCAGTTCTTC.

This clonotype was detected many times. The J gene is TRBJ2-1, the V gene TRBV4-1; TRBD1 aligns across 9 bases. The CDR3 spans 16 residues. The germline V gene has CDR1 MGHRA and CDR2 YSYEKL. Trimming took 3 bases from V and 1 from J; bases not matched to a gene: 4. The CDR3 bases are TGCGCCAGCAGCCACCCGGGACAGGGTTCCTACAATGAGCAGTTCTTC. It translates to CASSHPGQGSYNEQFF.

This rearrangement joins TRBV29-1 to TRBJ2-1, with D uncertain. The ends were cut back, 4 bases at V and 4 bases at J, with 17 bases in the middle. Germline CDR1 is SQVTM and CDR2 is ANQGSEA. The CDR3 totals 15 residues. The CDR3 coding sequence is TGCAGCGTTGTAGCCGAGACAAACTTTTACAATGAGCAGTTCTTC. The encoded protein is CSVVAETNFYNEQFF.

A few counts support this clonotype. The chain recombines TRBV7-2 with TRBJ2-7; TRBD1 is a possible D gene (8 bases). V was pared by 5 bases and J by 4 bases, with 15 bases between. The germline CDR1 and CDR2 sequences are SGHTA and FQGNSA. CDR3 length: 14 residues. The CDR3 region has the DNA TGTGCCAGCAGCATACAGGGGGAGGGATACGAGCAGTACTTC. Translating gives CASSIQGEGYEQYF. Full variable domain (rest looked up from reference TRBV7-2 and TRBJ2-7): GAGVSQSPSNKVTEKGKDVELRCDPISGHTALYWYRQSLGQGLEFLIYFQGNSAPDKSGLPSDRFSAERTGGSVSTLTIQRTQQEDSAVYLCASSIQGEGYEQYFGPGTRLTVT.

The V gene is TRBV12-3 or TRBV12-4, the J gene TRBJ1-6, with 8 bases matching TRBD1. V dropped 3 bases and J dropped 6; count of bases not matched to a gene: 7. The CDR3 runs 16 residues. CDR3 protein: CASSLATGVVNSPLHF. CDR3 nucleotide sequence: TGTGCCAGCAGTTTGGCGACAGGGGTTGTTAATTCACCCCTCCACTTT.

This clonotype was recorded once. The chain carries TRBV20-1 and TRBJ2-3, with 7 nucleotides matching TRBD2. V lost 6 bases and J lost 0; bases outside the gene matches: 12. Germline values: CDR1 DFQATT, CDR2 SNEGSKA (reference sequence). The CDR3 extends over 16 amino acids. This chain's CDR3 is CSAPPWGGASTDTQYF. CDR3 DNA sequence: TGCAGTGCACCGCCCTGGGGGGGAGCTAGCACAGATACGCAGTATTTT.

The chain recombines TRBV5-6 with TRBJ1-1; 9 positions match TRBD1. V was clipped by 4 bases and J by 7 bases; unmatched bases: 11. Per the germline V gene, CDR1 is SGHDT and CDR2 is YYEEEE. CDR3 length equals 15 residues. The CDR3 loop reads CASSPNPGTGFEAFF. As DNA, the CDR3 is TGTGCCAGCAGCCCTAATCCCGGGACAGGGTTTGAAGCTTTCTTT.

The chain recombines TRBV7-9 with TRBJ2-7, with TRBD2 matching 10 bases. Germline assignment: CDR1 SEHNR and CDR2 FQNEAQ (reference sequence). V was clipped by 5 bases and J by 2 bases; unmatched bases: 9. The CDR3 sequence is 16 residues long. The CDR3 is CASSPELAGLTYEQYF. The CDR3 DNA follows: TGTGCCAGCAGCCCGGAACTAGCGGGGCTCACCTACGAGCAGTACTTC.

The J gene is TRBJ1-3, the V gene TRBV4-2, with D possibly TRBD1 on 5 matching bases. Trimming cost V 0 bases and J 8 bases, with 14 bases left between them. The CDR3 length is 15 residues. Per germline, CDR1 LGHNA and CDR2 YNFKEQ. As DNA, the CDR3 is TGTGCCAGCAGCCAAGATGGGCAGGGTGAGGACACCATATATTTT. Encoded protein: CASSQDGQGEDTIYF.

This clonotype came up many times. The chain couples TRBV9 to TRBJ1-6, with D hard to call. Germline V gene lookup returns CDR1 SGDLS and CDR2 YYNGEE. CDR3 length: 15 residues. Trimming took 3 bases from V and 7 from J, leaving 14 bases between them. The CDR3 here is CASSAGRRLNSPLHF. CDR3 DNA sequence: TGTGCCAGCAGCGCTGGACGCCGGTTGAATTCACCCCTCCACTTT.

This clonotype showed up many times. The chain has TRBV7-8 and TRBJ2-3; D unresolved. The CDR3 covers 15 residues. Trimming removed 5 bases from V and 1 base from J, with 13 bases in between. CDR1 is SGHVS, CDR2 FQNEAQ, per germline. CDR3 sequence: CASSLGWARTDTQYF. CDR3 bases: TGTGCCAGCAGCCTGGGCTGGGCCCGCACAGATACGCAGTATTTT.

CDR3: CASSLFVGVGTNEKLFF. The CDR3 nucleotides are TGTGCCAGCAGTTTATTTGTAGGGGTCGGGACTAATGAAAAACTGTTTTTT. The V call is TRBV28, the J call TRBJ1-4; D may be TRBD1 (5 bases). Germline V lookup: CDR1 MDHEN, CDR2 SYDVKM. Trimming shortened V by 1 base and J by 2 bases, and 14 bases separated the two germline ends. The CDR3 runs 17 residues.

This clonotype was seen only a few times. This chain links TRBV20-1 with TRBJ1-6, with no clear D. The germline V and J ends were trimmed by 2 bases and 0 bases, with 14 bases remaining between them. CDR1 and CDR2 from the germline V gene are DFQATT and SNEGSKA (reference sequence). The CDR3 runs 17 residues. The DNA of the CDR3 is TGCAGTGCTAGATCAGCTAGTTCGAGCTCCTATAATTCACCCCTCCACTTT. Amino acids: CSARSASSSSYNSPLHF.

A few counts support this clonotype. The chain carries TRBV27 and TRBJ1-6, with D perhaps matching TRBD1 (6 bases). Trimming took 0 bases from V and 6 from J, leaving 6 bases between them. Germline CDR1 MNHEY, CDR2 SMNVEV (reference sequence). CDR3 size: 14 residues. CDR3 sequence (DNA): TGTGCCAGCAGTTTATCCAGGGGTAATTCACCCCTCCACTTT. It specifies CASSLSRGNSPLHF.

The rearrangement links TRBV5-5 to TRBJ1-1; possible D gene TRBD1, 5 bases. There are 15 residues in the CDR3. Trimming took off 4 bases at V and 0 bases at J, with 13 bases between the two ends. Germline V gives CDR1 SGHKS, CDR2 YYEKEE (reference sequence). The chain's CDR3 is CASSLTPGMNTEAFF. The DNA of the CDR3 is TGTGCCAGCAGCCTAACCCCAGGGATGAACACTGAAGCTTTCTTT.

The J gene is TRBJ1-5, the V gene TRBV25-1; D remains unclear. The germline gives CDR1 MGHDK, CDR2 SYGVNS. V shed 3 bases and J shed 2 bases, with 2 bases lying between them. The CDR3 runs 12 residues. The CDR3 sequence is CASSEGNQPQHF. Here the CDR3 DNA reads TGTGCCAGCAGTGAGGGCAATCAGCCCCAGCATTTT. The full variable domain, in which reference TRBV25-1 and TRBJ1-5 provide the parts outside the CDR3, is EADIYQTPRYLVIGTGKKITLECSQTMGHDKMYWYQQDPGMELHLIHYSYGVNSTEKGDLSSESTVSRIRTEHFPLTLESARPSHTSQYLCASSEGNQPQHFGDGTRLSIL.

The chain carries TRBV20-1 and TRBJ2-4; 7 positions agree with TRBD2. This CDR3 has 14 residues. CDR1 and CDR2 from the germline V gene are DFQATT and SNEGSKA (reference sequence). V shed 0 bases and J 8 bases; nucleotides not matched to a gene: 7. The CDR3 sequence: CSARDKREFYIQYF. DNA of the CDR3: TGCAGTGCTAGAGATAAGCGGGAATTTTACATTCAGTACTTC.